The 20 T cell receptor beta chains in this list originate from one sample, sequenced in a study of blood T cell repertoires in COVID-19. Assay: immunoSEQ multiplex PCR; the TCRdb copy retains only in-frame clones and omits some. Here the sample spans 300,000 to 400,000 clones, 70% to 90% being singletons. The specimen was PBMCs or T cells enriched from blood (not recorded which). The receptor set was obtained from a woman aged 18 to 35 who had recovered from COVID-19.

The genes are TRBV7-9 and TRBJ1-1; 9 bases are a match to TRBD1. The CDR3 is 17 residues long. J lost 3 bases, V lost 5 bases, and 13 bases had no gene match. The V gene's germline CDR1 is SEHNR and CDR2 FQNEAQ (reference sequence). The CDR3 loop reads CASSPGDREYLDTEAFF. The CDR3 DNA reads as TGTGCCAGCAGCCCGGGGGACAGGGAGTATTTGGACACTGAAGCTTTCTTT.

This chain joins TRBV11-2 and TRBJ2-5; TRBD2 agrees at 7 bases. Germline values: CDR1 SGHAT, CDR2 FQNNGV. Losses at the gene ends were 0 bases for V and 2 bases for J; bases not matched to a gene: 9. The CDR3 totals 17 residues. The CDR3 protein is CASSLEPTTGGQETQYF. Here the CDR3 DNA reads TGTGCCAGCAGCTTAGAACCCACCACCGGGGGGCAAGAGACCCAGTACTTC.

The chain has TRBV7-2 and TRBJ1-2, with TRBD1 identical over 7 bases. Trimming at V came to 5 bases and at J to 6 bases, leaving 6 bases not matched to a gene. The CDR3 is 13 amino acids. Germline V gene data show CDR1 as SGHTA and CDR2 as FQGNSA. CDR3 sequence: CASSTRTGDGYTF. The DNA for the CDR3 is TGTGCCAGCAGCACCCGGACAGGTGATGGCTACACCTTC. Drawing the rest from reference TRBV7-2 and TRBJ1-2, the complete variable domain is GAGVSQSPSNKVTEKGKDVELRCDPISGHTALYWYRQSLGQGLEFLIYFQGNSAPDKSGLPSDRFSAERTGGSVSTLTIQRTQQEDSAVYLCASSTRTGDGYTFGSGTRLTVV.

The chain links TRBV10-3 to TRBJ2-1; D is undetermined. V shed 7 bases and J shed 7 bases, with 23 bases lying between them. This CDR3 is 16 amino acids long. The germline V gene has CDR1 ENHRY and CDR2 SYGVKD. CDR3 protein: CAIIGTPDLTRNEQFF. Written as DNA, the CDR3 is TGTGCCATCATTGGAACCCCAGACCTCACCAGGAATGAGCAGTTCTTC.

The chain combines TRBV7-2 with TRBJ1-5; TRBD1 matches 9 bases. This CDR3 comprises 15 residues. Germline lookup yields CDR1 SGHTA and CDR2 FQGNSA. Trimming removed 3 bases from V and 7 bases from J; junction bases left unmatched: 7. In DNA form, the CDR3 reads TGTGCCAGCAGCTTGGGACAGGGTATTGCGCAGCCCCAGCATTTT. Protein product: CASSLGQGIAQPQHF.

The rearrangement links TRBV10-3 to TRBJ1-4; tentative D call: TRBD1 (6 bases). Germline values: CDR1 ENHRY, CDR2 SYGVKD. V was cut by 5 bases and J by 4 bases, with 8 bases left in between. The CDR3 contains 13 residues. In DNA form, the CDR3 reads TGTGCCATCAGTACAGGGTATAATGAAAAACTGTTTTTT. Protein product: CAISTGYNEKLFF.

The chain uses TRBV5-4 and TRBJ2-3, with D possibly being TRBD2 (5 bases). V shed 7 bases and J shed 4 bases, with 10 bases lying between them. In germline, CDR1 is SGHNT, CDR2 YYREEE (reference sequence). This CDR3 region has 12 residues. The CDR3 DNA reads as TGTGCCAGCGCAGGCGGGTCAGATACGCAGTATTTT. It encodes CASAGGSDTQYF.

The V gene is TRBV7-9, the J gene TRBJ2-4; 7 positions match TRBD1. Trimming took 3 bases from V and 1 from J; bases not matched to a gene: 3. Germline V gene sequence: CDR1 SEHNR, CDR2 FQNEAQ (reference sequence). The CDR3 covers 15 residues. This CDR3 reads CASSFTGVAKNIQYF. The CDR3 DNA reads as TGTGCCAGCAGCTTTACAGGGGTGGCCAAAAACATTCAGTACTTC.

CDR3 DNA: TGTGCCAGCAGGCGGCCGGGAGGCAACTATGGCTACACCTTC. Amino acids: CASRRPGGNYGYTF. This chain links TRBV28 with TRBJ1-2; no clear D gene. There are 14 residues in the CDR3. Germline V gene lookup returns CDR1 MDHEN and CDR2 SYDVKM. Trimming shortened V by 6 bases and J by 2 bases, and 13 bases separated the two germline ends.

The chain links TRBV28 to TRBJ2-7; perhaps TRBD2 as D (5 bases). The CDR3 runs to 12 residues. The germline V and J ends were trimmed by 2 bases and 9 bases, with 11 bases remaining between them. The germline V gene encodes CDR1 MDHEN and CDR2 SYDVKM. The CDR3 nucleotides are TGTGCCAGCAGTTTAAGAGGGAAGGTGCAGTACTTC. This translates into CASSLRGKVQYF.

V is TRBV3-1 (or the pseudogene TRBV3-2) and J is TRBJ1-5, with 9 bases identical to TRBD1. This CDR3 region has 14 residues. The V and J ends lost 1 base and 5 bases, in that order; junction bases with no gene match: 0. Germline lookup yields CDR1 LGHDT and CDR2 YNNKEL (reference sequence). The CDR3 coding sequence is TGTGCCAGCAGCCAAGGACAGGGGGATCAGCCCCAGCATTTT. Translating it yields CASSQGQGDQPQHF.

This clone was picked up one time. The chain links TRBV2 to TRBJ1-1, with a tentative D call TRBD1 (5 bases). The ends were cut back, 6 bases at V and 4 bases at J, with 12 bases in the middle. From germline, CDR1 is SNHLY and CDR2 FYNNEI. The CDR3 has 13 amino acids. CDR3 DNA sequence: TGTGCCAGCAGAGGGAGGGGAGGCACTGAAGCTTTCTTT. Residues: CASRGRGGTEAFF.

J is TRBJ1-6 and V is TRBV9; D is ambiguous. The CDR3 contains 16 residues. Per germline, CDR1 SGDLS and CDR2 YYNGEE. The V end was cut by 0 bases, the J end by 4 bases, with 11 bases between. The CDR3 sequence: CASSVDPVQYNSPLHF. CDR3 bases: TGTGCCAGCAGCGTAGATCCAGTTCAATATAATTCACCCCTCCACTTT.

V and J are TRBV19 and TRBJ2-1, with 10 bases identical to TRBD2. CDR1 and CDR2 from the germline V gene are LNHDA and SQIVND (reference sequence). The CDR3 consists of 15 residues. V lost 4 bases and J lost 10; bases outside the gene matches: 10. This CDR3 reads CASSTSLAGAAEQFF. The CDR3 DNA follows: TGTGCCAGTAGTACCTCGCTAGCGGGGGCGGCGGAGCAGTTCTTC.

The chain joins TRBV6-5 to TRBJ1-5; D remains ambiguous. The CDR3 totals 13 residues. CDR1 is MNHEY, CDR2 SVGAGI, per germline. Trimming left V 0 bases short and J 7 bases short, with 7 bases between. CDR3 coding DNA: TGTGCCAGCAGTTACTCACGACAACAGCCCCAGCATTTT. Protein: CASSYSRQQPQHF.

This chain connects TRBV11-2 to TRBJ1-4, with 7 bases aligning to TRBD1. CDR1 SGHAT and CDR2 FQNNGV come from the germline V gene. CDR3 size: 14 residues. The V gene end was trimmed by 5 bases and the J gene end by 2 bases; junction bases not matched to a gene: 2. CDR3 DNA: TGTGCCAGCAGCCGACAGGGTACTAATGAAAAACTGTTTTTT. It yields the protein CASSRQGTNEKLFF.

For the CDR3, the DNA is TGTGCCAGCAGCTCCCTCAGGGGTGAAAAACTGTTTTTT. It codes for CASSSLRGEKLFF. The chain joins TRBV9 to TRBJ1-4; tentative D call: TRBD1 (6 bases). Trimming stripped 4 bases from V and 7 bases from J, with 11 bases between. Germline V gene lookup returns CDR1 SGDLS and CDR2 YYNGEE. This CDR3 comprises 13 residues.

The CDR3 nucleotides are TGTGCCAGCAGCTTGGAAGAGTACTCTGGAAACACCATATATTTT. This sequence encodes CASSLEEYSGNTIYF. This chain connects TRBV5-6 to TRBJ1-3; D gene uncertain. The CDR3 extends over 15 amino acids. The germline V and J ends were trimmed by 0 bases and 0 bases, with 7 bases remaining between them. Per the germline V gene, CDR1 is SGHDT and CDR2 is YYEEEE.

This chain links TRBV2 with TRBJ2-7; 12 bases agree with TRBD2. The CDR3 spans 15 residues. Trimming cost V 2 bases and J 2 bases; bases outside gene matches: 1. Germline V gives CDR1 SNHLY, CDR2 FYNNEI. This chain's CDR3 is CASSERLAGAYEQYF. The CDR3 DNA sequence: TGTGCCAGCAGTGAACGACTAGCGGGGGCCTACGAGCAGTACTTC.

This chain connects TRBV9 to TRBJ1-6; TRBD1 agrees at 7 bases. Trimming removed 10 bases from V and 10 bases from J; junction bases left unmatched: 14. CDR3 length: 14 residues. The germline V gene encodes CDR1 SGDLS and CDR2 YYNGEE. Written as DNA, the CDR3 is TGTGCCGGAGAAGGGGGCTTTAGTTGGTCACCCCTCCACTTT. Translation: CAGEGGFSWSPLHF.